There are many counts of the clone carrying this T cell receptor beta chain. The record originates from a study of T cells in Graves' hyperthyroidism and ophthalmopathy. V was cut by 3 bases and J by 4 bases, with 18 bases left in between. The CDR3 has 16 amino acids. Germline lookup yields CDR1 MNHEY and CDR2 SMNVEV (reference sequence). TCR beta CDR3 regions were amplified from RNA. The HTBI primer set served for first-round RT-PCR of the TCR CDR3. TCRdb analysed the multiplex PCR reads with MiXCR anew, one entry per CDR3 protein. This table holds about 640,000 distinct CDR3 sequences, about 20% found once.

Source material: blood. The origin of this receptor is a man younger than 40 with Graves' ophthalmopathy. The V and J genes are TRBV27 and TRBJ1-2; a possible D gene is TRBD1 (5 bases). The CDR3 sequence is CASSFAPGPLRYGYTF. The CDR3 DNA reads as TGTGCCAGCAGTTTCGCCCCGGGACCCCTCCGCTATGGCTACACCTTC.